A single sample gave rise to the 17 T cell receptor beta chains below, sequenced in a study of graft-versus-host responses after intestinal transplantation. Tissue from the graft was processed to free its intraepithelial and lamina propria lymphocytes. Assay: immunoSEQ multiplex PCR; the TCRdb copy retains only in-frame clones and omits some. Among fewer than 15,000 clones listed, around 70% were seen once. Source: ileum tissue, taken 700 to 800 days after intestinal transplantation. The receptors here all came from a human patient who received an intestinal transplant, so some T cells may come from the graft donor.

V is TRBV11-2 and J is TRBJ1-2; 8 bases are a match to TRBD1. V was clipped by 0 bases and J by 8 bases; unmatched bases: 2. The CDR3 loop spans 13 amino acids. The germline gives CDR1 SGHAT, CDR2 FQNNGV. CDR3 in amino acids: CASSLDRGRGYTF. The CDR3 DNA reads as TGTGCCAGCAGCTTAGACAGGGGGCGCGGCTACACCTTC.

The chain combines TRBV7-9 with TRBJ2-3; possible D gene TRBD1, 6 bases. V lost 5 bases, J lost 0 bases, and 15 bases lay in between. The germline V gene has CDR1 SEHNR and CDR2 FQNEAQ (reference sequence). This CDR3 has 16 residues. DNA for the CDR3: TGTGCCAGCAGCCGTAACAGGGTTACTAGCACAGATACGCAGTATTTT. Translating gives CASSRNRVTSTDTQYF. The full variable domain, with the rest looked up from reference TRBV7-9 and TRBJ2-3, is DTGVSQNPRHKITKRGQNVTFRCDPISEHNRLYWYRQTLGQGPEFLTYFQNEAQLEKSRLLSDRFSAERPKGSFSTLEIQRTEQGDSAMYLCASSRNRVTSTDTQYFGPGTRLTVL.

The CDR3 protein is CASSLGGTGAYEQYF. Written as DNA, the CDR3 is TGTGCCAGCAGCTTAGGAGGGACAGGAGCCTACGAGCAGTACTTC. This chain links TRBV11-2 with TRBJ2-5; 8 bases are shared with TRBD1. The DNA end lines up better with TRBJ2-7; the J call may be wrong. The germline CDR1 and CDR2 sequences are SGHAT and FQNNGV. This CDR3 spans 15 amino acids.

The chain combines TRBV29-1 with TRBJ2-7, with TRBD1 matching over 9 bases. The CDR3 is 12 residues long. V was clipped by 7 bases and J by 5 bases; unmatched bases: 6. Germline-derived CDR1 and CDR2 are SQVTM and ANQGSEA. The CDR3 region is CSARDRVDEQYF. CDR3 DNA sequence: TGCAGCGCGCGGGACAGGGTCGACGAGCAGTACTTC.

The chain recombines TRBV4-1 with TRBJ2-1; weak D call: TRBD1 (6 bases). This CDR3 comprises 15 residues. V shed 1 base and J shed 3 bases, with 10 bases lying between them. Per germline, CDR1 MGHRA and CDR2 YSYEKL. The CDR3 loop is CASSQAPDSYNEQFF. The CDR3 nucleotides are TGCGCCAGCAGCCAAGCCCCGGACAGCTACAATGAGCAGTTCTTC.

Concerning this clone: Other DNA sequences in this sample translate to the same CDR3. The chain links TRBV5-1 to TRBJ2-5, with 12 bases that match TRBD2. Germline V lookup: CDR1 SGHRS, CDR2 YFSETQ. The CDR3 is made up of 18 amino acids. Unmatched junction bases numbered 10, after V lost 3 bases and J lost 1 base. The CDR3 region is CASSSGTSGGTTQETQYF. The CDR3 DNA sequence: TGCGCCAGCAGCTCGGGAACTAGCGGGGGGACTACCCAAGAGACCCAGTACTTC.

The chain couples TRBV29-1 to TRBJ1-1; 9 bases are shared with TRBD1. The CDR3 consists of 13 residues. Germline V CDR1 and CDR2: SQVTM, ANQGSEA. Trimming cost V 2 bases and J 5 bases; bases outside gene matches: 3. The CDR3 spells CSVETGGRTEAFF. CDR3 in DNA: TGCAGCGTTGAAACAGGGGGCCGGACTGAAGCTTTCTTT.

This clone was observed a few times. V is TRBV11-2 and J is TRBJ2-2; 11 bases agree with TRBD1. Germline lookup yields CDR1 SGHAT and CDR2 FQNNGV. This CDR3 has 16 residues. Unmatched junction bases numbered 7, after V lost 4 bases and J lost 6 bases. CDR3 sequence: CASSSTRDRGSGELFF. For the CDR3, the DNA is TGTGCCAGCAGCTCAACCCGGGACAGGGGGTCCGGGGAGCTGTTTTTT.

The chain is built from TRBV30 and TRBJ2-2; perhaps TRBD2 as D (6 bases). V shed 5 bases and J shed 1 base, with 14 bases lying between them. Germline assignment: CDR1 GTSNPN and CDR2 SVGIG (reference sequence). The CDR3 loop spans 15 amino acids. The CDR3 DNA reads TGTGCCTGGGGAGGGTTTTTAGGGAACACCGGGGAGCTGTTTTTT. Protein product: CAWGGFLGNTGELFF.

The chain is built from TRBV6-5 and TRBJ2-3, with unresolved D. The CDR3 sequence is 14 residues long. V gave up 8 bases and J gave up 4 bases, with 16 bases separating them. The V gene's germline CDR1 is MNHEY and CDR2 SVGAGI. CDR3 nucleotide sequence: TGTGCCAGCGCACCCGGTGAATCCCCAGATACGCAGTATTTT. Amino acid sequence: CASAPGESPDTQYF.

This clone is labeled as medium-sized. The chain couples TRBV19 to TRBJ1-1, with a weak D call TRBD1 (5 bases). Looked up from germline, CDR1 is LNHDA and CDR2 is SQIVND (reference sequence). Trimming cost V 3 bases and J 2 bases, with 16 bases left between them. The CDR3 is 16 amino acids. CDR3 sequence reads: CASSITGGRGNTEAFF. As DNA, the CDR3 is TGTGCCAGTAGTATTACGGGGGGACGGGGAAACACTGAAGCTTTCTTT. The entire variable domain, with the rest obtained from reference TRBV19 and TRBJ1-1, is as follows: DGGITQSPKYLFRKEGQNVTLSCEQNLNHDAMYWYRQDPGQGLRLIYYSQIVNDFQKGDIAEGYSVSREKKESFPLTVTSAQKNPTAFYLCASSITGGRGNTEAFFGQGTRLTVV.

The chain uses TRBV10-3 and TRBJ2-1, with D uncertain. V lost 8 bases, J lost 0 bases, and 8 bases lay in between. In germline, CDR1 is ENHRY, CDR2 SYGVKD. The CDR3 contains 13 residues. DNA for the CDR3: TGTGCCATCCGCCAGTACTCCTACAATGAGCAGTTCTTC. Amino acids: CAIRQYSYNEQFF.

The table lists this clone with a few counts. The CDR3 reads CASSVRTASNQPQHF. CDR3 coding DNA: TGTGCCAGCAGTGTGAGGACAGCCAGCAATCAGCCCCAGCATTTT. This chain uses TRBV6-1 with TRBJ1-5; tentative D call: TRBD1 (6 bases). The germline V and J ends were trimmed by 4 bases and 1 base, with 11 bases remaining between them. The CDR3 totals 15 residues. CDR1 is MNHNS, CDR2 SASEGT, per germline.

This clone has a handful of counts. The V call is TRBV5-4, the J call TRBJ2-5, with 13 nucleotides matching TRBD2. Germline lookup yields CDR1 SGHNT and CDR2 YYREEE (reference sequence). The CDR3 runs to 16 residues. The trim removed 3 bases at V and 5 bases at J, leaving 7 bases unmatched. CDR3 in DNA: TGTGCCAGCAGCTCAGGACTAGCGGGGGTGGGGGAGACCCAGTACTTC. Amino acids: CASSSGLAGVGETQYF.

The CDR3 nucleotides are TGCGCCAGCAGCCAAGACACCTCGAGCACCGGGGAGCTGTTTTTT. Translation gives CASSQDTSSTGELFF. V usage is TRBV5-1 and J usage is TRBJ2-2; D is unresolved. This CDR3 is built from 15 residues. The germline gives CDR1 SGHRS, CDR2 YFSETQ. The germline V and J ends were trimmed by 4 bases and 4 bases, with 14 bases remaining between them.

The chain carries TRBV5-1 and TRBJ2-5, with TRBD1 matching 9 bases. Germline trimming cut 3 bases from V and 1 base from J; bases unmatched to any gene: 7. CDR1 SGHRS and CDR2 YFSETQ come from the germline V gene. This CDR3 comprises 16 residues. In DNA form, the CDR3 reads TGCGCCAGCAGCTGGGGAACAGGGGGCCGCCAAGAGACCCAGTACTTC. Encoded protein: CASSWGTGGRQETQYF. Full variable domain (remainder filled in from reference TRBV5-1 and TRBJ2-5): KAGVTQTPRYLIKTRGQQVTLSCSPISGHRSVSWYQQTPGQGLQFLFEYFSETQRNKGNFPGRFSGRQFSNSRSEMNVSTLELGDSALYLCASSWGTGGRQETQYFGPGTRLLVL.

This chain joins TRBV27 and TRBJ2-1, with 7 bases matching TRBD2. CDR1 is MNHEY, CDR2 SMNVEV, per germline (reference sequence). This CDR3 comprises 14 residues. V gave up 5 bases and J gave up 14 bases; unmatched junction bases: 15. CDR3 loop: CASSPLTSQKREFF. The CDR3 DNA is TGTGCCAGCAGTCCGCTGACTAGCCAAAAGCGGGAGTTCTTC.